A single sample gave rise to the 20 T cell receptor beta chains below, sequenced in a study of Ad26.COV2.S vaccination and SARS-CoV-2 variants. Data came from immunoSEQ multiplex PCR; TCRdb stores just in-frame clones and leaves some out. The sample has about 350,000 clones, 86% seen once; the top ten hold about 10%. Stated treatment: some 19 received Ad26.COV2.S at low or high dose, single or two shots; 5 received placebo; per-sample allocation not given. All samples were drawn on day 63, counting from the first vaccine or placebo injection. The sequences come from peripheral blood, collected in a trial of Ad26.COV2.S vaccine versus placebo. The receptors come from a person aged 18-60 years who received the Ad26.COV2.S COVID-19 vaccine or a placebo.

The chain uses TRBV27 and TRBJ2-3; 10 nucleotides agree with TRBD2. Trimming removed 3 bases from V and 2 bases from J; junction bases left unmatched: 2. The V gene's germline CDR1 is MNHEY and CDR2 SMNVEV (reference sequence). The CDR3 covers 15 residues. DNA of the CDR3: TGTGCCAGCAGTTTTCTAGCGGGGGACACAGATACGCAGTATTTT. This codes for CASSFLAGDTDTQYF.

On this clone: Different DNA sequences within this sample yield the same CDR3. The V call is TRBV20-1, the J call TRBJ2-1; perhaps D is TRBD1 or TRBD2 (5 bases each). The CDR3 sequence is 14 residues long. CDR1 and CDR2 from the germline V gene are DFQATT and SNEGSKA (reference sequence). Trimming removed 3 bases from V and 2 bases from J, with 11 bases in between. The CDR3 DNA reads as TGCAGTGCTAGTATGAGGGGCGCCTACAATGAGCAGTTCTTC. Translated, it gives CSASMRGAYNEQFF.

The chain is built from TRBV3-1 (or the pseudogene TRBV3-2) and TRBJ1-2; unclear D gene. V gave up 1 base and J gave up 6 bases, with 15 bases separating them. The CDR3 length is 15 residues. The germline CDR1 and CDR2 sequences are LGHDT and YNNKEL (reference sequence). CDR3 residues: CASSQARGPNDGYTF. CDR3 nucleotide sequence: TGTGCCAGCAGCCAAGCTAGAGGGCCGAATGATGGCTACACCTTC.

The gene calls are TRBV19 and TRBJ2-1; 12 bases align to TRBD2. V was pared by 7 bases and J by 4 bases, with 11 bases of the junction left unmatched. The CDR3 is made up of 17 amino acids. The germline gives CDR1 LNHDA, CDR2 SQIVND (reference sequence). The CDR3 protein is CASTKMRTSGTYNEQFF. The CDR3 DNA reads TGTGCCAGTACCAAGATGAGGACTAGCGGGACGTACAATGAGCAGTTCTTC.

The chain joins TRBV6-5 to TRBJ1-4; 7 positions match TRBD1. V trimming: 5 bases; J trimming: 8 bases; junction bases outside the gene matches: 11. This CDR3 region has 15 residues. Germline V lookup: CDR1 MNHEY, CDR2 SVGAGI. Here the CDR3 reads CASSPLPDRDEKLFF. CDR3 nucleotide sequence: TGTGCCAGCAGTCCTTTGCCAGACAGGGACGAAAAACTGTTTTTT.

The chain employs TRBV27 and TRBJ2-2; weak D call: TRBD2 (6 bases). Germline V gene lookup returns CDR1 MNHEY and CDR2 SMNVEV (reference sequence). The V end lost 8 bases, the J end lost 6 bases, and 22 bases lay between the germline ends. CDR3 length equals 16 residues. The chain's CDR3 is CASHPTSGLAPGELFF. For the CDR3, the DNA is TGTGCCAGCCATCCCACTTCCGGGCTAGCGCCCGGGGAGCTGTTTTTT.

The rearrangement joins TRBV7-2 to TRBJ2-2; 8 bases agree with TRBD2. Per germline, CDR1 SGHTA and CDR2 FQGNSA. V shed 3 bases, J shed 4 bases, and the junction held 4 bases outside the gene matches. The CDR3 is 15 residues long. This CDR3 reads CASSLFLAGTGELFF. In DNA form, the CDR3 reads TGTGCCAGCAGCTTGTTCCTAGCGGGCACCGGGGAGCTGTTTTTT.

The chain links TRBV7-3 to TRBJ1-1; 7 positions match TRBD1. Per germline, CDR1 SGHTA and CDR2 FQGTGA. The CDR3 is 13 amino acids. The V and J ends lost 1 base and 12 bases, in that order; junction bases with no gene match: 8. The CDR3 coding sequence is TGTGCCAGCAGCTTAAATCCCGACAGGGATACTTTCTTT. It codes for CASSLNPDRDTFF.

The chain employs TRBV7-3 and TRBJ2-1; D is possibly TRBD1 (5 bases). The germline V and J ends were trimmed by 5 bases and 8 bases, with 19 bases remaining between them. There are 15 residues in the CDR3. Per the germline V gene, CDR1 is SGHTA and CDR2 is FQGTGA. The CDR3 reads CASSPQQGLLHEQFF. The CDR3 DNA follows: TGTGCCAGCAGCCCCCAGCAGGGCCTTTTACATGAGCAGTTCTTC.

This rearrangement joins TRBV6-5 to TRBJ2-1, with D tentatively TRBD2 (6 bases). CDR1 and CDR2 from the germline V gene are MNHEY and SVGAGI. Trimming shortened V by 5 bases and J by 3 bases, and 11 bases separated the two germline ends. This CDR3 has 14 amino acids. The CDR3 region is CASSHGTDYNEQFF. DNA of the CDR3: TGTGCCAGCAGTCACGGGACTGACTACAATGAGCAGTTCTTC.

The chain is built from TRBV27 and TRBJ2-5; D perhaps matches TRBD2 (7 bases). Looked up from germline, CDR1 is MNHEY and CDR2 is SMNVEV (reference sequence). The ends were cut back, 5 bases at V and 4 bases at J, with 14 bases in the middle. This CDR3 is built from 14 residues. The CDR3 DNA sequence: TGTGCCAGCAGTCTCGGAGGGGGGGCAGAGACCCAGTACTTC. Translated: CASSLGGGAETQYF.

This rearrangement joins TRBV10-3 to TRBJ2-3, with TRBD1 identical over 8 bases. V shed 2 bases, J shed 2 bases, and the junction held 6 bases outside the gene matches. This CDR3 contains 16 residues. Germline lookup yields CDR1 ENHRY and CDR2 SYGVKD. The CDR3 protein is CAISEGTGPITDTQYF. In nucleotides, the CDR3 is TGTGCCATCAGTGAGGGGACAGGACCGATCACAGATACGCAGTATTTT.

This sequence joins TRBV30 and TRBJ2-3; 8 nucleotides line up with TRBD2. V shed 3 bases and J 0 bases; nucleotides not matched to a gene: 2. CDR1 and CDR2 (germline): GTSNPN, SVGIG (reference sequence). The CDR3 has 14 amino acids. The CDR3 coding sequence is TGTGCCTGGAGACTAGCGGCTAGCACAGATACGCAGTATTTT. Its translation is CAWRLAASTDTQYF.

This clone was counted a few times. CDR3 in amino acids: CAISELAAPYEQYF. The CDR3 region has the DNA TGTGCCATCAGTGAGTTGGCAGCCCCCTACGAGCAGTACTTC. V is TRBV10-3 and J is TRBJ2-7, with no clear D. The CDR3 runs to 14 residues. From germline, CDR1 is ENHRY and CDR2 SYGVKD. V lost 1 base to trimming and J lost 2 bases, with 9 bases between them.

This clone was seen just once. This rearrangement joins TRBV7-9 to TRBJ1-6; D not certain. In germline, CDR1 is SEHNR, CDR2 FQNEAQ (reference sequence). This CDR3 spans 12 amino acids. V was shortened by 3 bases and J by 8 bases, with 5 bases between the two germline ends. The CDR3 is CASSFQDSPLHF. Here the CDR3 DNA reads TGTGCCAGCAGCTTTCAGGATTCACCCCTCCACTTT.

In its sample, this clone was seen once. CDR3 sequence reads: CASRSIVGLARYNEQFF. The CDR3 DNA reads as TGTGCCAGCAGATCTATTGTCGGACTAGCGAGATACAATGAGCAGTTCTTC. This chain connects TRBV28 to TRBJ2-1; 9 bases are shared with TRBD2. The CDR3 runs 17 residues. Losses at the gene ends were 6 bases for V and 4 bases for J; bases not matched to a gene: 13. The germline CDR1 and CDR2 sequences are MDHEN and SYDVKM.

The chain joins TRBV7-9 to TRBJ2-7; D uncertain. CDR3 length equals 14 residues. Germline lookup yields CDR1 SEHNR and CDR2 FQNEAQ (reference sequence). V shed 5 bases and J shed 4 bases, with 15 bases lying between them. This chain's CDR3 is CASSPPYTGYEQYF. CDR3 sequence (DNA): TGTGCCAGCAGCCCCCCCTACACCGGATACGAGCAGTACTTC.

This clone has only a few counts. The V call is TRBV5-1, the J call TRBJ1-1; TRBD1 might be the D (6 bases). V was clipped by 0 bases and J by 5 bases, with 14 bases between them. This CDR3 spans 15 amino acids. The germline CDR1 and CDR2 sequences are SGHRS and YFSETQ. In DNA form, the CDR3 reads TGCGCCAGCAGCTTGGGTCCAGGGGAGGGTACTGAAGCTTTCTTT. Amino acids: CASSLGPGEGTEAFF.

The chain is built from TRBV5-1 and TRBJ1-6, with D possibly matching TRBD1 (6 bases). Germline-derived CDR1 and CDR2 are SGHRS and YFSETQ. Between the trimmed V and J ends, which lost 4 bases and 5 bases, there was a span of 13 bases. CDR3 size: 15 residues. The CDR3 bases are TGCGCCAGCAGCCAGGGGTATAGGAATAATTCACCCCTCCACTTT. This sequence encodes CASSQGYRNNSPLHF.

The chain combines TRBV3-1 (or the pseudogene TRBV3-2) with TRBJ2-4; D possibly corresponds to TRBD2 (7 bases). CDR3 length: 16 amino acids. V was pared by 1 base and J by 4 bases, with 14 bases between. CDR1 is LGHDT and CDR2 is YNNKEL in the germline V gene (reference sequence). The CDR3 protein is CASSQAGLGGKNIQYF. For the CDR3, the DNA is TGTGCCAGCAGCCAAGCCGGACTAGGGGGGAAAAACATTCAGTACTTC.